The entry below gives a single TCR beta chain sequence along with its context. The data belong to a study of cytomegalovirus exposure and HLA in healthy donors. PCR was performed using 60 Vbeta and 13 Jbeta primers. Sequencing was performed with immunoSEQ multiplex PCR; in TCRdb, only in-frame clones are kept and a portion is missing. This table has 65,000 to 100,000 clones, around three quarters appearing once. The sequence was collected from a man aged 35-49 years in good health and CMV-seronegative. The sequenced material came from PBMCs.

This CDR3 is CASSYRERDGYTF. As DNA, the CDR3 is TGTGCCAGCAGTTACAGGGAGAGGGATGGCTACACCTTC. V and J are TRBV6-6 and TRBJ1-2; unclear D gene. CDR3 length: 13 amino acids. CDR1 is MNHNY, CDR2 SVGAGI, per germline (reference sequence). The V and J ends lost 2 bases and 6 bases respectively, with 10 bases between them.